Reported below is one TCR beta chain. Its antigen remains unidentified. This record belongs to a study of T cell repertoires in cytomegalovirus infection. Study as a whole: Well-studied HLA-B-restricted epitopes and recently identified HLA-C-restricted epitopes of CMV were both used in the study. Carrying CMV and the relevant HLA type showed in public TCR beta signatures. Study-level results: Cumulative public TCR beta family frequency identified carriers of CMV plus the relevant HLA.

TCRdb re-derived calls from the reads in MiXCR, one entry per CDR3 protein. Counted here are around 310,000 distinct CDR3 sequences, almost 30% occurring once; the ten biggest clones make up roughly 20%. Trimming took 1 base from V and 8 from J, leaving 21 bases between them. Per germline, CDR1 MNHEY and CDR2 SMNVEV (reference sequence). The CDR3 length is 17 residues. Sample: cultured PBMCs, taken from culture after CMV antigen stimulation. This rearrangement joins TRBV27 to TRBJ2-1; D unresolved. The receptor was isolated from a human donor in good health (CMV status not recorded). Some clones in this sample may be carry-over from other donors' samples. This CDR3 is CASSLWLALPGSHEQFF. CDR3 sequence (DNA): TGTGCCAGCAGTTTATGGCTCGCCCTGCCGGGTAGCCATGAGCAGTTCTTC.